This TCR beta chain emerged from a study of blood T cell repertoires in COVID-19. Study-level information: Both acute and convalescent COVID-19 samples were obtained from the United States, Italy and Spain.

V shed 5 bases and J shed 7 bases, with 21 bases lying between them. CDR1 SGHAT and CDR2 FQNNGV come from the germline V gene. The CDR3 spans 17 residues. Profiled with immunoSEQ multiplex PCR; TCRdb holds only in-frame clones, not every one. The data hold 25,000 or so clones, with almost 90% observed a single time. What was sequenced was peripheral blood. The J gene is TRBJ1-6, the V gene TRBV11-2, with D possibly being TRBD1 (6 bases). This clonotype was obtained from a human donor in a cohort sampled during active COVID-19. DNA for the CDR3: TGTGCCAGCAGCCCCAGAGTAGGGGGGGCCGCCAATTCACCCCTCCACTTT. The encoded protein is CASSPRVGGAANSPLHF.